This entry features one TCR beta chain sequence. Its antigen remains undetermined. No per-base quality is available; no much larger clone lies one base away. The entry originates in a study of blood T cell repertoires in COVID-19 (dated by TCRdb to 2018 to 2020). Regarding the study in general: Samples covering the acute and convalescent phases of COVID-19 were provided by collaborators in the United States, Italy and Spain. The material from the prospective study consisted of cDNA or gDNA derived from T cells, B-cell-depleted T cells, or PBMCs. Subjects who had been exposed to COVID-19, were actively infected with it, or had recovered from it provided the deeply sampled blood TCRbeta repertoires that made up the dataset. The repertoires were made available in a free public database intended to serve as a resource for research on the immune response to SARS-CoV-2. Samples were obtained from the ongoing ImmuneRACE study (first 160 participants) and from about 1,300 subjects provided by 6 global collaborators. Sample metadata almost always included a de-identified subject ID, COVID-19 status, age in years and sex. HLA class I and class II types, where available, came from metadata supplied by the sample provider rather than from assay-based typing.

TCRbeta CDR3 regions were amplified from genomic DNA by means of the immunoSEQ Assay, a bias-controlled multiplex PCR. Concerning the study's data processing: Nucleated cell counts per sample were estimated from amplification of reference gene primers within the assay. Sequence reads were collapsed and filtered to measure the absolute abundance of every unique TCRbeta CDR3 rearrangement. For each sample, productive Simpson clonality was calculated as the square root of Simpson's diversity index over productive rearrangements. TCRdb stores this immuneACCESS table with in-frame sequences only. Part of the clones is absent; in the studies checked, under half of the shortfall reflects unresolved V genes, and no reason is known for the rest. Clonal size and the V and J genes are those of that table, whereas D and trimming came from the DNA. The sample yields over 50,000 clones; 76% were counted once. The ten largest clones represent about 6% of the sample.

Trimmed from V: 5 bases; trimmed from J: 7 bases; junction bases lacking a gene match: 8. The germline V gene (reference sequence) gives CDR1 as LGHDT and CDR2 as YNNKEL. CDR3 length: 14 amino acids, cysteine to phenylalanine. The read is trimmed to its CDR3 DNA, 42 bases read in frame from base 1. Each collaborating institution followed its own protocols to collect whole blood in K2EDTA tubes. For TCRbeta analysis, collaborator samples were shipped as frozen whole blood, as isolated PBMCs, or as DNA extracted from either sample type. Results and caveats for the whole study, not just this receptor: The amount of clinical and demographic metadata varied by source and participant and was provided uncurated.

The V gene is TRBV3-1 (or the pseudogene TRBV3-2) and the J gene is TRBJ1-1, with 9 central nucleotides matching TRBD1. The sequence was obtained from a woman aged 45-65 years with active or convalescent COVID-19. The source material was peripheral blood. The CDR3 region reads CASSTRDRVSEAFF. The sequence in DNA is TGTGCCAGCAGCACCCGGGACAGGGTGAGTGAAGCTTTCTTT.